There are a few counts of the clone carrying this TCR beta chain. The antigen is not known. V lost 5 bases to trimming and J lost 1 base; unmatched junction nucleotides: 8. The CDR3 spans 16 residues. Germline CDR1 and CDR2: SGHAT and FQNNGV. The data belong to a study of T-cell reconstitution after alpha-beta-depleted transplantation in children. Findings and limits, study-wide: T-cell counts and diversity were attributed mostly to newly produced T cells one year after transplant.

Library preparation (for TCRbeta) was performed with unique molecular identifiers. TCRdb ran MiXCR on the PCR reads and lists one entry per CDR3 protein. The table lists hundreds of thousands of distinct CDR3 sequences, around 13% of them singletons, with about 0.77% in the top ten. The chain carries TRBV11-2 and TRBJ2-7, with 10 positions matching TRBD1. This clonotype was obtained from a girl aged 2 to 9 with congenital amegakaryocytic thrombocytopenia, due to receive a stem cell transplant. The sequenced sample was PBMCs, obtained before TCRalphabeta/CD19-depleted stem cell transplant. In DNA form, the CDR3 reads TGTGCCAGCAGCGCCCTTGGACAGGGGGTTTCCTACGAGCAGTACTTC. Translating gives CASSALGQGVSYEQYF.